The entry below describes one T cell receptor (beta chain). Its specificity is not known. The data were obtained in a study of T-cell memory formation after mild COVID-19. Constant-segment-primed 5'RACE gave TCR alpha and TCR beta cDNA libraries with sample barcodes and UMIs. TCRdb ran MiXCR on the 5' RACE reads and lists one entry per CDR3 protein. The sample lists 150,000 or so distinct CDR3 sequences; 11% were seen once. Study-wide results and limits: Some SARS-CoV-2-responding clones were already detected in memory before infection. Contracting clones localized mainly to CM and EM when CD4+ and mainly to EMRA when CD8+. CD4/CD8 balance held among clones contracting day 15 to 85, and later expanders leaned CD4+.

Between the trimmed V and J ends, which lost 2 bases and 11 bases, there was a span of 16 bases. Germline CDR1 reads MGHRA; CDR2 reads YSYEKL. This CDR3 comprises 14 residues. The TCR originated in a man between 18 and 35 years old who had mild COVID-19 (a few samples of this study predate the infection). Cell type and time point are not known. The gene calls are TRBV4-1 and TRBJ1-5; possible D gene TRBD1, 5 bases. Source material: PBMCs or a T cell subset sorted from them (not recorded which). The CDR3 reads CASSQPTAKLAQHF. The CDR3 nucleotides are TGCGCCAGCAGCCAACCGACAGCCAAGCTTGCCCAGCATTTT.